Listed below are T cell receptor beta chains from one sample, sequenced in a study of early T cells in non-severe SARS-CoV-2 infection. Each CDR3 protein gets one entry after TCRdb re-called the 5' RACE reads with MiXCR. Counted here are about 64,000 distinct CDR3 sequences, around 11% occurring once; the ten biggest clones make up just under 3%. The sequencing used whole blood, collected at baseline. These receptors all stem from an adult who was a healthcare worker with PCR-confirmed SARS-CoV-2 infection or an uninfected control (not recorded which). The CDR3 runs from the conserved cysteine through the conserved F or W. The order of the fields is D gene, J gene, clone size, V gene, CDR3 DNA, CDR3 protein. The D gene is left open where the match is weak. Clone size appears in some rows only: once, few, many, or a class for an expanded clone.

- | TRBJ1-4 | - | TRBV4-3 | TGCGCCAGCAGCCAACATAAGCAGCTTAATGAAAAACTGTTTTTT | CASSQHKQLNEKLFF
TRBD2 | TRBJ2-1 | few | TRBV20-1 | TGCAGTGCTGACCCCGGGACTAGACCTTACAATGAGCAGTTCTTC | CSADPGTRPYNEQFF
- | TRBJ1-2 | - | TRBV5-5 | TGTGCCAGCAGCCTGACAGGTCTGGAGTCAGGCTACACCTTC | CASSLTGLESGYTF
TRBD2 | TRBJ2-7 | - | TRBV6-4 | TGTGCCAGCAGTGCGACTAGCGGGGGTCTATACGAGCAGTACTTC | CASSATSGGLYEQYF
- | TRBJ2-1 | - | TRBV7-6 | TGTGCCAGCAGCTTACCAGGGGACATAAATGAGCAGTTCTTC | CASSLPGDINEQFF
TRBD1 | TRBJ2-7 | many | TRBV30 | TGTGCCTGGGGGACAGGGGTCTACGAGCAGTACTTC | CAWGTGVYEQYF
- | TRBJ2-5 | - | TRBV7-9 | TGTGCCAGCAGCTTACGATGGCTGGCGACCCAGTACTTC | CASSLRWLATQYF
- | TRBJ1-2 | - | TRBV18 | TGTGCCAGCTCACCACCAACCGGGACGGCCCCTAACTATGGCTACACCTTC | CASSPPTGTAPNYGYTF
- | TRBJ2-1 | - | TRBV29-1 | TGCAGCGCCGAAGGGACAAGGAGCTCCTACAATGAGCAGTTCTTC | CSAEGTRSSYNEQFF
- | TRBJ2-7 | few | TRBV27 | TGTGCCAGCAGTTCCGGGGCTACCTACGAGCAGTACTTC | CASSSGATYEQYF
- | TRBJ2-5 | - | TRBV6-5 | TGTGCCAGCAGTTACTCCGGGGGACAGTGGGTACAAGAGACCCAGTACTTC | CASSYSGGQWVQETQYF
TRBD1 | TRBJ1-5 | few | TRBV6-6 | TGTGCCAGCAGTTACTCGATTCAGGGGGGCAATCAGCCCCAGCATTTT | CASSYSIQGGNQPQHF
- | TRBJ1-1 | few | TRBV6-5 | TGTGCCAGCAACATAGGTGGCTGGAGGGTCGAGTCCACTGAAGCTTTCTTT | CASNIGGWRVESTEAFF
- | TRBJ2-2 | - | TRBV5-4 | TGTGCCAGCAGCCCTAGACGGATTTTCACCGGGGAGCTGTTTTTT | CASSPRRIFTGELFF
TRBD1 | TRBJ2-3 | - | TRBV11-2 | TGTGCCAGCAGCCCCGGGACAGGGGGCTTGGGGCTCACAGATACGCAGTATTTT | CASSPGTGGLGLTDTQYF
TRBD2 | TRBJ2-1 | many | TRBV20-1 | TGCAGTGCTAGACGACTAGCGGGGTGGAATGAGCAGTTCTTC | CSARRLAGWNEQFF
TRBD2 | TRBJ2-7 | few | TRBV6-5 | TGTGCCAGCAGTTTTCCGGGGGGGCACGAGCAGTACTTC | CASSFPGGHEQYF
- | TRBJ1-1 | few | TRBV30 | TGTGCCTGGAGTTTACCGGGACGGACGAACACTGAAGCTTTCTTT | CAWSLPGRTNTEAFF